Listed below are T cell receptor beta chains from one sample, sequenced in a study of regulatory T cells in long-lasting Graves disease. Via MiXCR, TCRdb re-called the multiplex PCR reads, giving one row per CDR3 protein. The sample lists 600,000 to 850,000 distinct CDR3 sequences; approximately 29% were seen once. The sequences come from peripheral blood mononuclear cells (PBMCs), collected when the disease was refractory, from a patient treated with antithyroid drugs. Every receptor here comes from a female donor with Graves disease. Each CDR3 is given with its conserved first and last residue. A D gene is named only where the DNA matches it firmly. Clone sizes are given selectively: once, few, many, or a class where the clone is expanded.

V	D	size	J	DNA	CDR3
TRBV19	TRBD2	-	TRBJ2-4	TGTGCCAGTAACTGGCGACTAGCGGGAGGTAAAAACATTCAGTACTTC	CASNWRLAGGKNIQYF
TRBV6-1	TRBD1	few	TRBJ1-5	TGTGCCAGCAACCCTTACGGCTCCCGGGACAGGGAGTCTTACAGCAATCAGCCCCAGCATTTT	CASNPYGSRDRESYSNQPQHF
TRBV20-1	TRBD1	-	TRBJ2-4	TGCAGTGCTAGAGGACAGGGGGCGGCCAAAAACATTCAGTACTTC	CSARGQGAAKNIQYF
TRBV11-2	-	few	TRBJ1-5	TGTGCCAGCAGCTTTCGGGGTTATAGCAATCAGCCCCAGCATTTT	CASSFRGYSNQPQHF
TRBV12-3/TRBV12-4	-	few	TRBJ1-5	TGTGCCAGCAGTATAAAGGGTCAGCCCCAGCATTTT	CASSIKGQPQHF
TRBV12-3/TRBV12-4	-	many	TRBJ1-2	TGTGCCAGCAGTTCCACTACAGGGTACTATGGCTACACCTTC	CASSSTTGYYGYTF
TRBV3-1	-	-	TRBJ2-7	TGTGCCAGCAGCCAAGACCAGACGCCCACGGACGAGCAGTACTTC	CASSQDQTPTDEQYF
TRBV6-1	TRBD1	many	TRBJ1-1	TGTGCCAGCAGTGAAGATGACAGGGCGGAAGCTTTCTTT	CASSEDDRAEAFF
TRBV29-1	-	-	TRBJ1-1	TGCAGCGTTGAACAGGGGAACACTGAAGCTTTCTTT	CSVEQGNTEAFF
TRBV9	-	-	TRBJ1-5	TGTGCCAGCAGCGTAAGACAGTTTGGTGGGCCCCAGCATTTT	CASSVRQFGGPQHF
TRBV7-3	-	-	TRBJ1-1	TGTGCCAGCAGCCAGGAGGGCCTTGAAGCTTTCTTT	CASSQEGLEAFF
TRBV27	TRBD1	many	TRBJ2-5	TGTGCCAGCAGTTTACAGGGGGCAGGAGAGACCCAGTACTTC	CASSLQGAGETQYF
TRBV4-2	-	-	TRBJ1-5	TGTGCCAGCAGCCCGCAGGAGAATAGCAATCAGCCCCAGCATTTT	CASSPQENSNQPQHF
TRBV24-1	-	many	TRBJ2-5	TGTGCCACCAGTGACCCCAGGGGCCTTGAAGAGACCCAGTACTTC	CATSDPRGLEETQYF
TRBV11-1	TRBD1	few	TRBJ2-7	TGTGCCAGCAGCCCCGACAGGGGGAATGCCTACGAGCAGTACTTC	CASSPDRGNAYEQYF
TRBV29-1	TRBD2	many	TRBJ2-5	TGCAGCGTTGTGACTAGCGGGAGAGAGACCCAGTACTTC	CSVVTSGRETQYF
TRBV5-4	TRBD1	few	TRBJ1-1	TGTGCCAGCAGCTTGGAGGGGGCCAGGGCCACTGAAGCTTTCTTT	CASSLEGARATEAFF
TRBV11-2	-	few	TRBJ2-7	TGTGCCAGCAGCTCAACGGGACTCCCCTACGAGCAGTACTTC	CASSSTGLPYEQYF